These T cell receptor beta chains were read from a single sample in a study of metastatic and nonmetastatic thyroid tumors. TCRdb re-clonotyped the PCR reads via MiXCR. The sample yields more than 15,000 clones, roughly 26% seen once. The sample taken for sequencing was tumor tissue. These TCRs come from a female donor with papillary thyroid cancer or a benign thyroid nodule (not recorded which). Some clones in this sample may be carry-over from other donors' samples. The CDR3 runs from the conserved cysteine through the conserved F or W. The D gene is left open where the match is weak. Where a row states a size, it is once, few, many or the class of an expanded clone; other rows omit it.

clone_size	v_call	j_call	d_call	cdr3_aa	cdr3_nt
medium-sized	TRBV20-1	TRBJ1-5	TRBD1	CSARDRASNQPQHF	TGCAGTGCCCGCGACAGGGCGAGCAATCAGCCCCAGCATTTT
many	TRBV5-1	TRBJ1-1	TRBD1	CASRRTGGPNTEAFF	TGCGCCAGCCGCCGGACAGGGGGCCCTAACACTGAAGCTTTCTTT
.	TRBV20-1	TRBJ2-7	TRBD2	CSSVRTSGRSEQYF	TGCAGTTCCGTTCGTACTAGCGGGAGATCCGAGCAGTACTTC
.	TRBV20-1	TRBJ2-7	TRBD2	CSARGGGSGIGDEQYF	TGCAGTGCTAGGGGGGGAGGGAGCGGCATTGGGGACGAGCAGTACTTC
many	TRBV6-6	TRBJ2-3	.	CASSYRDKGQYF	TGTGCCAGCAGTTACCGGGACAAGGGACAGTATTTT
many	TRBV5-4	TRBJ2-7	TRBD2	CASSLEGLGSYEQYF	TGCGCCAGCAGCCTGGAGGGACTAGGGTCCTACGAGCAGTACTTC
medium-sized	TRBV20-1	TRBJ2-1	.	CSARAPFGRSSYNEQFF	TGCAGTGCTAGAGCGCCCTTTGGGCGGAGCTCCTACAATGAGCAGTTCTTC
few	TRBV19	TRBJ1-2	.	CVIWDRGYGYTF	TGTGTCATTTGGGACCGCGGTTATGGCTACACCTTC
medium-sized	TRBV20-1	TRBJ2-7	.	CSARGGSYEQYF	TGCAGTGCTAGGGGGGGCTCCTACGAGCAGTACTTC
many	TRBV3-1	TRBJ1-3	.	CASSQDDNSGNTIYF	TGTGCCAGCAGCCAAGATGACAACTCTGGAAACACCATATATTTT
few	TRBV2	TRBJ2-7	TRBD2	CASTESLADYYEQYF	TGTGCCAGCACCGAATCCCTAGCGGACTATTACGAGCAGTACTTC
.	TRBV5-1	TRBJ2-1	.	CASSKNSVSSYNEQFF	TGCGCCAGCAGCAAGAACTCGGTGAGCTCCTACAATGAGCAGTTCTTC
.	TRBV4-3	TRBJ2-7	TRBD2	CASSQGLAGSYEQYF	TGCGCCAGCAGTCAAGGACTAGCGGGGTCCTACGAGCAGTACTTC
many	TRBV6-1	TRBJ1-2	.	CASSPGGNYGYTF	TGTGCCAGCAGTCCCGGTGGAAATTATGGCTACACCTTC
few	TRBV6-2/TRBV6-3	TRBJ1-2	.	CASSYSSGAYGYTF	TGTGCCAGCAGTTACTCCTCAGGGGCCTATGGCTACACCTTC
.	TRBV27	TRBJ2-2	TRBD2	CASSPLAERNTGELFF	TGTGCCAGCAGTCCGCTAGCGGAGAGGAACACCGGGGAGCTGTTTTTT
.	TRBV19	TRBJ2-1	TRBD2	CASSITSGSGGEQFF	TGTGCCAGTAGTATAACTAGCGGGAGCGGTGGGGAGCAGTTCTTC
medium-sized	TRBV6-1	TRBJ2-7	.	CASTPLIPPYEQYF	TGTGCCAGCACCCCACTCATCCCTCCCTACGAGCAGTACTTC
many	TRBV20-1	TRBJ1-3	TRBD1	CSARAETGEGNTIYF	TGCAGTGCTAGAGCCGAGACAGGGGAGGGAAACACCATATATTTT
.	TRBV18	TRBJ1-2	.	CASSPSEQGYGYTF	TGTGCCAGCTCACCATCGGAACAAGGCTATGGCTACACCTTC
many	TRBV3-1	TRBJ2-5	.	CASSHSQETQYF	TGTGCCAGCAGCCATTCGCAAGAGACCCAGTACTTC
many	TRBV7-9	TRBJ2-3	.	CASSLAQSDTQYF	TGTGCCAGCAGCTTAGCGCAATCCGATACGCAGTATTTT
many	TRBV12-3/TRBV12-4	TRBJ2-3	.	CASSGGDTQYF	TGTGCCAGCTCGGGTGGGGATACGCAGTATTTT
many	TRBV7-6	TRBJ2-1	TRBD2	CASSPLVAGGRNEQFF	TGTGCCAGCAGCCCACTAGTGGCGGGGGGGCGCAATGAGCAGTTCTTC
many	TRBV5-6	TRBJ1-1	.	CASSLPYTEAFF	TGTGCCAGCAGCTTGCCCTATACTGAAGCTTTCTTT
many	TRBV5-1	TRBJ2-1	TRBD2	CASSEGLAGDFEQFF	TGCGCCAGCAGCGAGGGACTAGCGGGAGATTTTGAGCAGTTCTTC
.	TRBV12-3/TRBV12-4	TRBJ2-2	.	CASSFGLNTGELFF	TGTGCCAGCAGTTTCGGACTGAACACCGGGGAGCTGTTTTTT
.	TRBV27	TRBJ2-7	.	CASSLLQRGPYEQYF	TGTGCCAGCAGTTTACTACAACGCGGCCCTTACGAGCAGTACTTC
few	TRBV6-1	TRBJ1-5	.	CASSEAMVNQPQHF	TGTGCCAGCAGTGAGGCGATGGTCAATCAGCCCCAGCATTTT
many	TRBV6-5	TRBJ2-1	TRBD2	CASSATSGRRSYNEQFF	TGTGCCAGCAGCGCGACTAGCGGGAGAAGGTCCTACAATGAGCAGTTCTTC
medium-sized	TRBV5-1	TRBJ2-7	.	CASSGTQYEQYF	TGCGCCAGCAGCGGAACCCAGTACGAGCAGTACTTC
.	TRBV12-3/TRBV12-4	TRBJ1-4	.	CTSIPGTATNEKLFF	TGTACCAGCATTCCTGGGACCGCAACTAATGAAAAACTGTTTTTT
many	TRBV11-2	TRBJ1-1	.	CASSFRSSKAFF	TGTGCCAGCAGCTTTAGGTCCAGTAAAGCTTTCTTT
many	TRBV28	TRBJ2-3	.	CASSFKGGTDTQYF	TGTGCCAGCAGTTTCAAGGGAGGCACAGATACGCAGTATTTT
few	TRBV12-3/TRBV12-4	TRBJ2-7	.	CASSRWDTCYEQYF	TGTGCCAGCAGTCGCTGGGACACATGCTACGAGCAGTACTTC
many	TRBV7-8	TRBJ2-1	.	CASSLAGDPYNEQFF	TGTGCCAGCAGCTTAGCCGGGGACCCTTACAATGAGCAGTTCTTC
many	TRBV29-1	TRBJ1-2	TRBD1	CSVPQSLQGDGYTF	TGCAGCGTTCCCCAAAGTCTGCAGGGGGATGGCTACACCTTC
many	TRBV12-3/TRBV12-4	TRBJ1-2	.	CASSWGTQNYGYTF	TGTGCCAGCAGTTGGGGGACCCAGAACTATGGCTACACCTTC
many	TRBV7-9	TRBJ2-7	.	CASSLARSSYEQYF	TGTGCCAGCAGCTTAGCCAGGAGCTCCTACGAGCAGTACTTC
.	TRBV20-1	TRBJ2-1	.	CSATGVSGPYNEQFF	TGCAGTGCTACAGGGGTTAGCGGGCCTTACAATGAGCAGTTCTTC
many	TRBV9	TRBJ2-5	.	CASSVSSTGRETQYF	TGTGCCAGCAGCGTGTCCTCGACAGGGAGGGAGACCCAGTACTTC
.	TRBV20-1	TRBJ2-1	.	CSARATFGRSSYNEQFF	TGCAGTGCTAGAGCGACCTTTGGGAGGAGCTCCTACAATGAGCAGTTCTTC
once	TRBV5-1	TRBJ2-3	.	CASSLPGEDTQYF	TGCGCCAGCAGCTTGCCAGGAGAAGATACGCAGTATTTT
.	TRBV11-2	TRBJ1-2	TRBD1	CASSLEPTGARTF	TGTGCCAGCAGCTTAGAACCGACAGGGGCTAGAACCTTC
.	TRBV6-1	TRBJ2-7	.	CASTPPGVGMVEQYF	TGTGCCAGCACCCCCCCCGGTGTGGGGATGGTCGAGCAGTACTTC
many	TRBV27	TRBJ1-1	.	CASSLEGRENTEAFF	TGTGCCAGCAGTTTAGAGGGCAGGGAAAACACTGAAGCTTTCTTT
many	TRBV7-3	TRBJ1-1	.	CASSSGVNTEAFF	TGTGCCAGCAGCTCAGGGGTAAACACTGAAGCTTTCTTT
.	TRBV14	TRBJ2-1	.	CASSQRDSVYNEQFF	TGTGCCAGCAGCCAGCGGGACAGTGTTTACAATGAGCAGTTCTTC
.	TRBV6-1	TRBJ2-1	.	CASSDPKPSARAYNEQFF	TGTGCCAGCAGTGACCCGAAGCCTAGCGCGAGGGCGTACAATGAGCAGTTCTTC
many	TRBV4-1	TRBJ2-5	TRBD1	CASSQEGTGGRETQYF	TGCGCCAGCAGCCAAGAGGGGACAGGGGGGCGAGAGACCCAGTACTTC
few	TRBV10-1	TRBJ1-5	TRBD1	CASSEGQGFVPQHF	TGCGCCAGCAGTGAGGGACAGGGCTTCGTCCCCCAGCATTTT
.	TRBV5-1	TRBJ2-7	.	CASSLAVGPYEQYF	TGCGCCAGCAGCTTGGCAGTTGGCCCCTACGAGCAGTACTTC
.	TRBV6-1	TRBJ2-7	TRBD2	CASGSLAGGHDEQYF	TGTGCCAGCGGAAGCTTAGCGGGAGGGCACGACGAGCAGTACTTC
many	TRBV10-3	TRBJ2-3	.	CAISEGASTDTQYF	TGTGCCATCAGTGAGGGGGCTAGCACAGATACGCAGTATTTT